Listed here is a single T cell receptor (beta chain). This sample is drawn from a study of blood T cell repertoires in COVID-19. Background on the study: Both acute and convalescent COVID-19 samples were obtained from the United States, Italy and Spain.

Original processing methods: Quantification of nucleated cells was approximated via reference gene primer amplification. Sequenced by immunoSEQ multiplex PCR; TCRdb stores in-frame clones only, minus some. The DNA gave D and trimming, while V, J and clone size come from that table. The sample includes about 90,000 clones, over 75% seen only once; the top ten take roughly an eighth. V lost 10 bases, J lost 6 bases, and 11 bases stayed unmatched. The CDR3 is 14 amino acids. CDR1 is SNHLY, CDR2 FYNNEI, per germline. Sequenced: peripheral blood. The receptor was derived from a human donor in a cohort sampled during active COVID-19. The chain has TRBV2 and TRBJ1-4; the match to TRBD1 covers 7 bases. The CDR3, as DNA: TGTGCCACCGCTAACAGGGGACTTTATGAAAAACTGTTTTTT. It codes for CATANRGLYEKLFF.